The clone carrying this T cell receptor (beta chain) has at least ten counts. Its antigen is currently unknown. One entry per CDR3 protein, called by TCRdb with MiXCR from the 5' RACE reads. The sample gives a few hundred thousand distinct CDR3 sequences, under 5% of which show up once; about 24% is in the top ten. These data come from a study of T cells after yellow fever vaccination. Study as a whole: Fractions with few cells were prepared using SMART-Seq v4 Ultra Low Input.

Broader study findings: Once the booster was given, most primary-vaccination clones reappeared, at about 97% for CD4 and around 90% for CD8.

V was clipped by 11 bases and J by 0 bases, with 10 bases between them. This CDR3 is 12 amino acids long. Source: PBMCs, taken 5 days after the yellow fever booster vaccination. The receptor was derived from a man between 18 and 29 years old who received the YFV17D yellow fever vaccine. The rearrangement joins TRBV12-3 or TRBV12-4 to TRBJ1-1, with unresolved D. This CDR3 reads CALRAVNTEAFF. CDR3 coding DNA: TGTGCCCTACGGGCGGTGAACACTGAAGCTTTCTTT.